This T cell receptor beta chain was captured in a study of blood T cell repertoires in COVID-19. On the study more broadly: Sites across the United States, Italy and Spain contributed samples from acute and convalescent COVID-19. PBMCs, B-cell-depleted T cells, or T cells were the source of the cDNA or gDNA that made up the material.

Authors' analysis steps: Amplifying reference gene primers gave estimates of nucleated cell counts. Clones were read by immunoSEQ multiplex PCR, and TCRdb kept only the in-frame ones, dropping some. V, J and clone size are taken as reported in that table, and D and trimming were inferred from the DNA itself. This table holds hundreds of thousands of clones, over 75% found once. In germline, CDR1 is MGHDK, CDR2 SYGVNS. V lost 1 base, J lost 0 bases, and 1 base stayed unmatched. The CDR3 length is 16 residues. The chain carries TRBV25-1 and TRBJ1-3, with TRBD1 matching over 9 bases. Sequencing input: peripheral blood. This receptor was taken from a middle-aged woman who had recovered from COVID-19. The CDR3 sequence is CASSEWGQGSGNTIYF. The CDR3 DNA reads TGTGCCAGCAGTGAATGGGGACAGGGCTCTGGAAACACCATATATTTT.